These 9 T cell receptor beta chains share one sample of origin, sequenced in a study of blood T cell repertoires in COVID-19. The method was immunoSEQ multiplex PCR; TCRdb's version includes in-frame clones alone and lacks a portion of them. The sample lists 35,000 to 45,000 clones; roughly 70% were seen once. Sequenced input: peripheral blood. The receptors come from a man at least 80 years old with acute or convalescent COVID-19.

This clone was seen repeatedly, ten times or more. The rearrangement links TRBV28 to TRBJ2-7; 11 nucleotides line up with TRBD2. The V gene end was trimmed by 6 bases and the J gene end by 1 base; junction bases not matched to a gene: 5. The CDR3 sequence is 15 residues long. Per the germline V gene, CDR1 is MDHEN and CDR2 is SYDVKM. The CDR3 protein is CASSLTSGESYEQYF. The CDR3 nucleotides read TGTGCCAGCAGCCTGACTAGCGGGGAATCCTACGAGCAGTACTTC.

In the case of this clone: The same CDR3 arises from other DNA sequences in this sample as well. The V and J genes are TRBV6-5 and TRBJ1-5; 8 nucleotides match TRBD1. V lost 6 bases to trimming and J lost 3 bases; unmatched junction nucleotides: 4. The germline V gene has CDR1 MNHEY and CDR2 SVGAGI. The CDR3 extends over 14 amino acids. CDR3 in DNA: TGTGCCAGCAGCCCAGGGGGCTACAATCAGCCCCAGCATTTT. Residues: CASSPGGYNQPQHF.

This chain joins TRBV13 and TRBJ1-1; TRBD1 is a possible D gene (6 bases). Germline CDR1 reads PRHDT; CDR2 reads FYEKMQ (reference sequence). Trimming cost V 0 bases and J 8 bases, with 13 bases left between them. The CDR3 consists of 14 residues. Written as DNA, the CDR3 is TGTGCCAGCAGCTTAGGGCAGGGGTTTAGAGAAGCTTTCTTT. It encodes CASSLGQGFREAFF.

The chain is built from TRBV7-9 and TRBJ2-7; the D gene is possibly TRBD2 (5 bases). Germline V gene sequence: CDR1 SEHNR, CDR2 FQNEAQ (reference sequence). The CDR3 contains 12 residues. Trimming stripped 3 bases from V and 7 bases from J, with 10 bases between. The CDR3 DNA follows: TGTGCCAGCAGCTTCGGGAAATGGGAGCAGTACTTC. Amino acid sequence: CASSFGKWEQYF. Complete variable domain (other parts from reference TRBV7-9 and TRBJ2-7): DTGVSQNPRHKITKRGQNVTFRCDPISEHNRLYWYRQTLGQGPEFLTYFQNEAQLEKSRLLSDRFSAERPKGSFSTLEIQRTEQGDSAMYLCASSFGKWEQYFGPGTRLTVT.

The chain joins TRBV7-3 to TRBJ1-2; the D gene is possibly TRBD1 (5 bases). V was pared by 5 bases and J by 8 bases, with 15 bases between. The CDR3 extends over 13 amino acids. CDR1 SGHTA and CDR2 FQGTGA come from the germline V gene. CDR3 in amino acids: CASSGPGDKGYTF. The CDR3 bases are TGTGCCAGCAGCGGACCGGGGGATAAAGGCTACACCTTC.

The J gene is TRBJ1-5, the V gene TRBV28; D gene ambiguous. The CDR3 contains 12 residues. Germline CDR1 MDHEN, CDR2 SYDVKM. The germline V and J ends were trimmed by 10 bases and 3 bases, with 10 bases remaining between them. The CDR3 reads CATSTFNQPQHF. CDR3 DNA: TGTGCCACTAGTACCTTCAATCAGCCCCAGCATTTT.

The gene calls are TRBV28 and TRBJ2-1; D is perhaps TRBD2 (5 bases). CDR1 and CDR2 from the germline V gene are MDHEN and SYDVKM. V lost 4 bases and J 1 base, leaving 11 bases between the germline ends. This CDR3 contains 15 residues. CDR3 DNA sequence: TGTGCCAGCAGTTCAGGCGGGCCGTCCTACAATGAGCAGTTCTTC. This encodes CASSSGGPSYNEQFF.

The chain combines TRBV6-2 or TRBV6-3 with TRBJ2-7; 10 nucleotides align to TRBD1. With 2 bases clipped from V and 5 bases from J, the junction kept 9 bases outside the gene matches. Germline assignment: CDR1 MNHEY and CDR2 SVGEGT. The CDR3 length is 16 residues. The CDR3 spells CASSYLPGTGVDEQYF. DNA of the CDR3: TGTGCCAGCAGTTACCTTCCGGGGACAGGGGTCGACGAGCAGTACTTC.

The V call is TRBV25-1, the J call TRBJ1-4, with TRBD1 identical over 7 bases. The V gene's germline CDR1 is MGHDK and CDR2 SYGVNS. The J segment lost 7 bases and the V segment lost 5 bases, leaving 10 bases of the junction unmatched. This CDR3 region has 15 residues. The CDR3 region has the DNA TGTGCCAGCAGTCCCCTACAGGGGCGAGGTGAAAAACTGTTTTTT. This translates into CASSPLQGRGEKLFF.